This TCR beta chain is drawn from a study of blood T cell repertoires in COVID-19. Overall study context: Italy, Spain and the United States were the sources of the convalescent and acute COVID-19 samples. T cells, B-cell-depleted T cells, or PBMCs supplied cDNA or gDNA.

CDR3 length: 15 amino acids. CDR1 is MNHNS and CDR2 is SASEGT in the germline V gene. To note about this clone: The junction does not match germline at one end; this may be a read error.

Per the original data handling: For nucleated cells, counts were estimated from reference gene primer amplification. Profiling relied on immunoSEQ multiplex PCR, and the TCRdb table lists in-frame clones only, not all of them. V and J calls and clone size are given by that table; D and trimming were obtained from the DNA. The table lists around 200,000 clones, roughly 88% of them singletons, with around 9.9% in the top ten. The V and J genes are TRBV6-1 and TRBJ1-1, with 9 bases matching TRBD1. The material sequenced was peripheral blood. This TCR was recovered from a human donor with active or convalescent COVID-19. The donor label of this sample is uncertain. Written as DNA, the CDR3 is TGTGCCAGCCGTGACAGGGGGGACTGGAACACTGAAGCTTTCTTT. Translation gives CASRDRGDWNTEAFF.